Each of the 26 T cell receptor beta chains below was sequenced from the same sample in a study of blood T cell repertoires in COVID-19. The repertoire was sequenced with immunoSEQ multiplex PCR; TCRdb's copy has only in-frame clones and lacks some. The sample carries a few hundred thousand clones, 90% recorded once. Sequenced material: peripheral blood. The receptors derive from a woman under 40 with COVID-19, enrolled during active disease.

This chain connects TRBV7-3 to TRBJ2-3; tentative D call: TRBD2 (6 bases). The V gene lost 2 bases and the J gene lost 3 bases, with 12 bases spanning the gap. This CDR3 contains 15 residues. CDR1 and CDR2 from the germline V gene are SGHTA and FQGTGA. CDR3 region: CASSLDGGVTDTQYF. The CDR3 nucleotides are TGTGCCAGCAGCTTAGACGGGGGAGTGACAGATACGCAGTATTTT. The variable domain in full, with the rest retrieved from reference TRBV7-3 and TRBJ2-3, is GAGVSQTPSNKVTEKGKYVELRCDPISGHTALYWYRQSLGQGPEFLIYFQGTGAADDSGLPNDRFFAVRPEGSVSTLKIQRTERGDSAVYLCASSLDGGVTDTQYFGPGTRLTVL.

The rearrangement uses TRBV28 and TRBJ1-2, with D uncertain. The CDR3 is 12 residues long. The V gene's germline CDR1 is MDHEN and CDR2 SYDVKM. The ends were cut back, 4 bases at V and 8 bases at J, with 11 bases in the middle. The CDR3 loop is CASSSPNTGYTF. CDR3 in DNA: TGTGCCAGCAGTTCCCCAAACACCGGCTACACCTTC.

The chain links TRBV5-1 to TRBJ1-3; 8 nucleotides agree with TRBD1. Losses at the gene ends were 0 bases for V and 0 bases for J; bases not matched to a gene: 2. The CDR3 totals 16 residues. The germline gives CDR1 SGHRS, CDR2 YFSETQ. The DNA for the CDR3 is TGCGCCAGCAGCTTGGGGGACAGGCCCTCTGGAAACACCATATATTTT. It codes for CASSLGDRPSGNTIYF.

In DNA form, the CDR3 reads TGTGCCTGGACCGGGCGGGGGGGGAGCTCCTACAATGAGCAGTTCTTC. This sequence encodes CAWTGRGGSSYNEQFF. V gene TRBV30 combines with J gene TRBJ2-1, with 9 bases lining up with TRBD2. The ends lost 4 bases at V and 0 bases at J; junction bases unmatched: 7. Germline assignment: CDR1 GTSNPN and CDR2 SVGIG (reference sequence). The CDR3 length is 16 residues.

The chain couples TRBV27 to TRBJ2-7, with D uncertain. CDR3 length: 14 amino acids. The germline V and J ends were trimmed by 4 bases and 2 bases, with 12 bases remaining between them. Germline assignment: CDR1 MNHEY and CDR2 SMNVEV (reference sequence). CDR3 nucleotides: TGTGCCAGCAGTTCCGGTTTCACTGCCTACGAGCAGTACTTC. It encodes CASSSGFTAYEQYF.

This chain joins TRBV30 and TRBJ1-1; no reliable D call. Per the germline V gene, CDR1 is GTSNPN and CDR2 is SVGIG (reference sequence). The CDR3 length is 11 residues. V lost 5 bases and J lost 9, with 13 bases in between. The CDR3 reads CAWGPGLKAFF. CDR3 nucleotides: TGTGCCTGGGGGCCCGGGTTGAAAGCTTTCTTT.

CDR3 sequence (DNA): TGTGCCAGCAGCCGCGGGGGGACAGGGTCTAACTATGGCTACACCTTC. Its protein is CASSRGGTGSNYGYTF. V gene TRBV4-2 combines with J gene TRBJ1-2, with 9 bases matching TRBD1. The V segment lost 4 bases and the J segment 0 bases; nucleotides outside the gene matches: 6. Looked up from germline, CDR1 is LGHNA and CDR2 is YNFKEQ. The CDR3 extends over 16 amino acids.

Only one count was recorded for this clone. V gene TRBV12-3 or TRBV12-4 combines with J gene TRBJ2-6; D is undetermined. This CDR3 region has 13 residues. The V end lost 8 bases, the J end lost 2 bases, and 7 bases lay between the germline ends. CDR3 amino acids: CASFPAGANVLTF. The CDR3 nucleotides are TGTGCCAGCTTTCCCGCTGGGGCCAACGTCCTGACTTTC.

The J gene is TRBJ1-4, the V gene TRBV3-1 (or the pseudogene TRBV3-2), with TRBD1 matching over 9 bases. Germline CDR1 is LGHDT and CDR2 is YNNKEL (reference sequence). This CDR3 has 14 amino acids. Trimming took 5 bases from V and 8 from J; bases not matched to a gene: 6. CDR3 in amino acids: CASSGQGKGEKLFF. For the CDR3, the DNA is TGTGCCAGCAGCGGACAGGGGAAGGGAGAAAAACTGTTTTTT.

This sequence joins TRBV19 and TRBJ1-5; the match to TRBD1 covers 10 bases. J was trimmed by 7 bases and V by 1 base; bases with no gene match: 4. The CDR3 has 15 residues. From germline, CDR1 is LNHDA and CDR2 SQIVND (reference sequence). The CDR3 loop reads CASSIGDRGQQPQHF. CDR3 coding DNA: TGTGCCAGTAGTATAGGGGACAGGGGCCAACAGCCCCAGCATTTT.

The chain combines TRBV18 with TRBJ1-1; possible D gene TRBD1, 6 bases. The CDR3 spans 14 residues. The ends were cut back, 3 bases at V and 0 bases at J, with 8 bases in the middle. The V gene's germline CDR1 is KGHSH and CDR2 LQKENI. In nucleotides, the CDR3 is TGTGCCAGCTCACCCGGGGACATGAACACTGAAGCTTTCTTT. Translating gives CASSPGDMNTEAFF.

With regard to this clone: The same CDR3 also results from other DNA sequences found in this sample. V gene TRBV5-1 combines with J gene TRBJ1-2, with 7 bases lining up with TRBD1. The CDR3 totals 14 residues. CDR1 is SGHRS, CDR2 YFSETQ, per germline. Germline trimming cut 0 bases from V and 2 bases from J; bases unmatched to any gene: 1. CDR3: CASSLGQGNYGYTF. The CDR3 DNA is TGCGCCAGCAGCTTGGGACAGGGCAACTATGGCTACACCTTC.

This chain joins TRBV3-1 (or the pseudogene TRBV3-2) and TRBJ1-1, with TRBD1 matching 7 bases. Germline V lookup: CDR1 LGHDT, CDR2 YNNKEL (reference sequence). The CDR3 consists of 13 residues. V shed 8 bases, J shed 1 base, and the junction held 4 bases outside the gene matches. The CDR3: CASGGQKNTEAFF. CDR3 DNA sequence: TGTGCCAGCGGGGGACAGAAGAACACTGAAGCTTTCTTT.

CDR3 loop: CSVSTSGMQDTQYF. For the CDR3, the DNA is TGCAGCGTGTCGACTAGCGGGATGCAAGATACGCAGTATTTT. The V and J genes are TRBV29-1 and TRBJ2-3; 11 nucleotides match TRBD2. Germline V gene data show CDR1 as SQVTM and CDR2 as ANQGSEA. V trimming: 6 bases; J trimming: 5 bases; junction bases outside the gene matches: 7. The CDR3 spans 14 residues.

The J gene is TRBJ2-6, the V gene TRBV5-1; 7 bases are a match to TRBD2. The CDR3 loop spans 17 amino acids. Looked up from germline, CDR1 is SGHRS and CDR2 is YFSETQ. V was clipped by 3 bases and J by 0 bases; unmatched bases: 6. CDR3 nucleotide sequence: TGCGCCAGCAGCTCCGTCTCGGGGGGCTCTGGGGCCAACGTCCTGACTTTC. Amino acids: CASSSVSGGSGANVLTF.

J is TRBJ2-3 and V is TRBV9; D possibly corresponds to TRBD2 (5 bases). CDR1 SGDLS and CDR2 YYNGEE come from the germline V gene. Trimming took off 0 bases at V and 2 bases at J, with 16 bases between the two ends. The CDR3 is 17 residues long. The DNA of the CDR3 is TGTGCCAGCAGCGTAGGTCTGGGAGTCCATAACACAGATACGCAGTATTTT. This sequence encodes CASSVGLGVHNTDTQYF.

DNA for the CDR3: TGTGCCAGCAGCAAAGATCCAAGGGGTCCCATGGAGCAGTTCTTC. Translated, it gives CASSKDPRGPMEQFF. The rearrangement uses TRBV21-1 and TRBJ2-1; TRBD1, the table's D call, lacks a check against the DNA. TRBV21-1 is shown as a pseudogene. The CDR3 is 15 amino acids.

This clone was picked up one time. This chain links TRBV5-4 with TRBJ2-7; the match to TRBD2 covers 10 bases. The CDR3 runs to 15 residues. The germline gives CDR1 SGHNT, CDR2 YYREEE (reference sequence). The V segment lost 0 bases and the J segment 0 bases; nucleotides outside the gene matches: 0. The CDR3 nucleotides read TGTGCCAGCAGCTTGGGGACTAGCGGCTCCTACGAGCAGTACTTC. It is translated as CASSLGTSGSYEQYF.

In DNA, the CDR3 is TGTGCCAGCAGGGACGGGGGGTCCGGAAACACCATATATTTT. It codes for CASRDGGSGNTIYF. V usage is TRBV6-6 and J usage is TRBJ1-3, with D possibly TRBD1 on 5 matching bases. The CDR3 totals 14 residues. The V end lost 6 bases, the J end lost 4 bases, and 13 bases lay between the germline ends. Germline-derived CDR1 and CDR2 are MNHNY and SVGAGI (reference sequence).

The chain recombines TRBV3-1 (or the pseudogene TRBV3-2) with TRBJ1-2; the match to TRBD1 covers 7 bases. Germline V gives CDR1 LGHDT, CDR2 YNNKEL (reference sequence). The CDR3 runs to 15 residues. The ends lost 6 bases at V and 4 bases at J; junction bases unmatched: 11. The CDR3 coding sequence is TGTGCCAGCAGAGTGGGACAGTCTGCGGGCTATGGCTACACCTTC. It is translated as CASRVGQSAGYGYTF.

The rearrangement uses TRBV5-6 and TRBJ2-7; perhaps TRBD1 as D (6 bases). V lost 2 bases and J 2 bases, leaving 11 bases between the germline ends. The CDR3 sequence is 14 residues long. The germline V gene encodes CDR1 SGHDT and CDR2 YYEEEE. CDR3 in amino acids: CASSFGQNPYEQYF. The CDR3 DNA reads TGTGCCAGCAGCTTCGGACAGAATCCCTACGAGCAGTACTTC. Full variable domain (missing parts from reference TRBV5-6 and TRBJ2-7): DAGVTQSPTHLIKTRGQQVTLRCSPKSGHDTVSWYQQALGQGPQFIFQYYEEEERQRGNFPDRFSGHQFPNYSSELNVNALLLGDSALYLCASSFGQNPYEQYFGPGTRLTVT.

The CDR3 loop reads CASSPPGGVVAFF. In DNA, the CDR3 is TGTGCCAGCTCACCACCAGGGGGGGTGGTAGCTTTCTTT. The chain has TRBV18 and TRBJ1-1; perhaps TRBD1 as D (6 bases). Germline assignment: CDR1 KGHSH and CDR2 LQKENI. The CDR3 is made up of 13 amino acids. V gave up 0 bases and J gave up 10 bases, with 12 bases separating them.

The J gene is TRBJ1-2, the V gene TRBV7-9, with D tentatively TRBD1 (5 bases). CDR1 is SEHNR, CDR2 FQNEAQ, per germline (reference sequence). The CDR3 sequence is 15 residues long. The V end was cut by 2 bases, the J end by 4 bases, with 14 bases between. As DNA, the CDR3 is TGTGCCAGCAGCTTAAGTATGGGGGACTCCTATGGCTACACCTTC. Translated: CASSLSMGDSYGYTF.

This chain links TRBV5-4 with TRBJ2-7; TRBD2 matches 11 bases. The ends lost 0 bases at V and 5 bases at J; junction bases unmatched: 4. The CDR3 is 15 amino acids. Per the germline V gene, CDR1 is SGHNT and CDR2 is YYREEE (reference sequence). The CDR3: CASSLGLAGFDEQYF. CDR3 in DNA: TGTGCCAGCAGCTTGGGACTAGCGGGATTTGACGAGCAGTACTTC.

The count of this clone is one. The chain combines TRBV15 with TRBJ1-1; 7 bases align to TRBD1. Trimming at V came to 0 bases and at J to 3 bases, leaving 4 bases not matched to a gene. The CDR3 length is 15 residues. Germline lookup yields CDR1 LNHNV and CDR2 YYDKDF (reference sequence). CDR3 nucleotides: TGTGCCACCAGCAGAGAAGTGACAGGGTACACTGAAGCTTTCTTT. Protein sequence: CATSREVTGYTEAFF. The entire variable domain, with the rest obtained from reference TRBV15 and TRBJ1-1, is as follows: DAMVIQNPRYQVTQFGKPVTLSCSQTLNHNVMYWYQQKSSQAPKLLFHYYDKDFNNEADTPDNFQSRRPNTSFCFLDIRSPGLGDTAMYLCATSREVTGYTEAFFGQGTRLTVV.

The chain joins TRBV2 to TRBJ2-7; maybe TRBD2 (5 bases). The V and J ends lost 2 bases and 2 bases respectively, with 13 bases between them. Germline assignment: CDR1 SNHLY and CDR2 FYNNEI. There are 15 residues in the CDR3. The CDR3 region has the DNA TGTGCCAGCAGTGAAAATACCGGGATTCCCTACGAGCAGTACTTC. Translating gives CASSENTGIPYEQYF.